Listed below are T cell receptor beta chains from one sample, sequenced in a study of cytomegalovirus exposure and HLA in healthy donors. Clones were sequenced by immunoSEQ multiplex PCR, and TCRdb holds only the in-frame ones, with some missing. The sample totals around 130,000 clones; its top ten clones hold roughly 2%. Sequencing was performed on PBMCs. The origin of the receptors is a woman aged 55-69 years in good health and CMV-seronegative. CDR3s include the opening cysteine and the closing phenylalanine or tryptophan.

>TRBJ1-3|TRBV4-1
CASSQVQISGNTIYF
>TRBJ2-7|TRBV9
CASAGTGTYEQYF
>TRBJ2-2|TRBV5-4
CASSLPSGTGELFF
>TRBJ1-1|TRBV5-6
CASSPLGQRMNTEAFF
>TRBJ2-7|TRBV2
CASSAGLPSYEQYF
>TRBJ1-2|TRBV9
CASSVTTDRDWDGYTF
>TRBJ1-3|TRBV10-3
CAISGQEDTGNTIYF
>TRBJ2-3|TRBV4-1
CASSQRGGTSTDTQYF
>TRBJ2-7|TRBV10-3
CANSIGRSGYEQYF
>TRBJ1-3|TRBV19
CASSSRGSLSGNTIYF
>TRBJ2-1|TRBV28
CASSLGRGGKYNEQFF
>TRBJ2-5|TRBV6-6
CASRGLAGVKEQYF
>TRBJ1-1|TRBV7-8
CASKQSPGQPEGNTEAFF
>TRBJ2-1|TRBV18
CASSPRASGSFSEQFF
>TRBJ1-4|TRBV10-3
CAISKGPIEKLFF
>TRBJ1-6|TRBV5-1
CASSLSVGGNSPLHF
>TRBJ2-5|TRBV12-2
CASRLPPCRSGTVGKETQYF
>TRBJ1-1|TRBV6-5
CASRTPGQHTEAFF
>TRBJ2-3|TRBV9
CASSARDRSVTDTQYF
>TRBJ1-4|TRBV28
CASSPSPGVDNEKLFF
>TRBJ1-2|TRBV10-2
CASSGAGVSAYGYTF
>TRBJ1-6|TRBV5-1
CASSRTGQANSPLHF
>TRBJ1-4|TRBV2
CASSVAKLHFNEKLFF
>TRBJ1-2|TRBV28
CASRPQTGGSYGYTF
>TRBJ1-1|TRBV7-8
CASSSSRGGSSFF
>TRBJ2-5|TRBV6-5
CASSWSGRVETQYF
>TRBJ1-4|TRBV6-1
CASSETQRNEKLFF
>TRBJ2-7|TRBV7-9
CASSPEDRESYEQYF
>TRBJ2-7|TRBV28
CASSSSTTGYEQYF
>TRBJ2-1|TRBV19
CASSTGTGGYNEQFF
>TRBJ1-4|TRBV5-1
CASSLEGFNEKLFF
>TRBJ1-1|TRBV15
CATIRDLSSGGTEAFF
>TRBJ2-1|TRBV11-3
CASSKLGDRYNEQFF
>TRBJ1-1|TRBV2
CASTLRDAAFF
>TRBJ1-5|TRBV28
CATRDSNQPQHF
>TRBJ1-2|TRBV29-1
CSVDRFGAEEGYTF
>TRBJ2-1|TRBV7-6
CASSLIPPSAGDNEQFF
>TRBJ2-7|TRBV4-1
CASKKEDRVNEQYF
>TRBJ2-7|TRBV28
CASSSPLTGQHYEQYF
>TRBJ2-1|TRBV4-1
CASSQDSIGTNSYNEQFF
>TRBJ1-5|TRBV7-9
CASSLGQSNQPQHF
>TRBJ1-6|TRBV5-1
CASSFSSGGSYNSPLHF
>TRBJ2-3|TRBV27
CASSLLAQGTDTQYF
>TRBJ1-4|TRBV10-3
CAISEGTGGEKLFF
>TRBJ2-7|TRBV7-8
CASSLAPGIYEQYF
>TRBJ2-5|TRBV18
CASSRGTSGNQETQYF
>TRBJ1-1|TRBV19
CASSGGHTEAFF
>TRBJ2-1|TRBV6-5
CASSPPQGRDEQFF
>TRBJ1-2|TRBV23-1
CASRYEAFYGYTF
>TRBJ2-4|TRBV15
CATSRDAGAPGINIQYF
>TRBJ2-1|TRBV15
CATSRDSGSYNEQFF
>TRBJ2-1|TRBV4-2
CASSQASAGGYNEQFF
>TRBJ2-2|TRBV10-3
CAISKGQGDTGELFF
>TRBJ1-3|TRBV19
CASSARFSGNTIYF
>TRBJ2-1|TRBV5-4
CASSLAQRSYNEQFF
>TRBJ1-5|TRBV6-1
CASSAWDRREPQHF
>TRBJ1-6|TRBV28
CASNTPRANSPLHF
>TRBJ1-4|TRBV5-6
CASSPIDRATEKLFF
>TRBJ1-4|TRBV6-1
CASQRTGYNEKLFF
>TRBJ1-6|TRBV6-5
CASSYSGVVGSPLHF